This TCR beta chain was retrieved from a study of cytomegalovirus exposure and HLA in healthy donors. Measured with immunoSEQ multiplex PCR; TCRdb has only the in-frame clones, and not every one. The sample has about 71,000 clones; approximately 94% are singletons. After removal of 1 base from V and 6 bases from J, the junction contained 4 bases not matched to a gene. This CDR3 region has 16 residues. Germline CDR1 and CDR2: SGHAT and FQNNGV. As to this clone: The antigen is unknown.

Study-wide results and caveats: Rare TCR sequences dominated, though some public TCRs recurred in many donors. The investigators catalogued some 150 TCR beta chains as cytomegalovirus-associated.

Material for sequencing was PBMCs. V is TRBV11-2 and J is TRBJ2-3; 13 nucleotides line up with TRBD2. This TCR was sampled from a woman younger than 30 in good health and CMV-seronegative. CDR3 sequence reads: CASSLGLAGGGDTQYF. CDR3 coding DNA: TGTGCCAGCAGCTTAGGACTAGCGGGAGGCGGGGATACGCAGTATTTT. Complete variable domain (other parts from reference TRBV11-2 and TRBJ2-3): EAGVAQSPRYKIIEKRQSVAFWCNPISGHATLYWYQQILGQGPKLLIQFQNNGVVDDSQLPKDRFSAERLKGVDSTLKIQPAKLEDSAVYLCASSLGLAGGGDTQYFGPGTRLTVL.